The 13 T cell receptor beta chains given below trace back to one sample, sequenced in a study of blood T cell repertoires in COVID-19. The data were produced by immunoSEQ multiplex PCR, yet TCRdb's version contains in-frame clones alone and is incomplete. This table has under 200,000 clones, around 87% appearing once. Input material: peripheral blood. The receptors here all came from a man between 18 and 29 years old with acute or convalescent COVID-19.

This clone has only one observation. The gene calls are TRBV5-1 and TRBJ1-1, with D perhaps TRBD1 (6 bases). This CDR3 contains 14 residues. V lost 7 bases and J 1 base, leaving 14 bases between the germline ends. Germline V gene data show CDR1 as SGHRS and CDR2 as YFSETQ. CDR3 in DNA: TGCGCCAGCCGACAGGACAGCGCGAACACTGAAGCTTTCTTT. Its translation: CASRQDSANTEAFF.

In DNA, the CDR3 is TGTGCCACCAGCAGAGTCAGAGAACAGGCCGGGGAGCTGTTTTTT. Its translation: CATSRVREQAGELFF. The V gene is TRBV15, the J gene TRBJ2-2; TRBD1 is a possible D gene (5 bases). The CDR3 runs to 15 residues. Per germline, CDR1 LNHNV and CDR2 YYDKDF (reference sequence). V lost 1 base and J lost 6, with 12 bases in between.

The genes are TRBV19 and TRBJ1-3, with D possibly matching TRBD1 (5 bases). V gave up 6 bases and J gave up 4 bases, with 16 bases separating them. There are 15 residues in the CDR3. CDR1 is LNHDA, CDR2 SQIVND, per germline (reference sequence). The CDR3 here is CASRRMQGGGNTIYF. The CDR3 DNA reads as TGTGCCAGTAGACGAATGCAGGGTGGAGGAAACACCATATATTTT.

The chain carries TRBV7-2 and TRBJ1-1, with TRBD1 identical over 8 bases. The ends lost 5 bases at V and 0 bases at J; junction bases unmatched: 8. Germline V lookup: CDR1 SGHTA, CDR2 FQGNSA. The CDR3 contains 16 residues. CDR3 amino acids: CASSPRTGRVNTEAFF. CDR3 DNA: TGTGCCAGCAGCCCCAGGACAGGGCGGGTGAACACTGAAGCTTTCTTT.

The genes are TRBV28 and TRBJ1-5, with no clear D. The CDR3 length is 14 residues. CDR1 is MDHEN and CDR2 is SYDVKM in the germline V gene. Here the CDR3 reads CATASGYSNQPQHF. CDR3 in DNA: TGTGCAACAGCATCCGGCTATAGCAATCAGCCCCAGCATTTT.

The chain has TRBV7-9 and TRBJ1-2, with no clear D. CDR1 and CDR2 (germline): SEHNR, FQNEAQ (reference sequence). The V and J ends lost 1 base and 2 bases respectively, with 11 bases between them. The CDR3 is 15 residues long. CDR3 bases: TGTGCCAGCAGCTTAGGTTCCGGGAACAACTATGGCTACACCTTC. Protein: CASSLGSGNNYGYTF.

The genes are TRBV9 and TRBJ2-5; 8 nucleotides line up with TRBD1. Germline trimming cut 4 bases from V and 6 bases from J; bases unmatched to any gene: 8. CDR3 length: 14 amino acids. The germline V gene encodes CDR1 SGDLS and CDR2 YYNGEE. This CDR3 is CASSYGQGGKTQYF. The CDR3, as DNA: TGTGCCAGCAGCTATGGACAGGGTGGAAAGACCCAGTACTTC.

In this sample, this clone turned up a few times. This chain joins TRBV3-1 (or the pseudogene TRBV3-2) and TRBJ1-1; D gene uncertain. Between the trimmed V and J ends, which lost 3 bases and 0 bases, there was a span of 8 bases. Looked up from germline, CDR1 is LGHDT and CDR2 is YNNKEL (reference sequence). The CDR3 totals 14 residues. CDR3 sequence (DNA): TGTGCCAGCAGCCAGGAAGACATGAACACTGAAGCTTTCTTT. Protein product: CASSQEDMNTEAFF.

V is TRBV30 and J is TRBJ2-2; tentative D call: TRBD1 (6 bases). This CDR3 contains 14 residues. With 6 bases removed from V and 1 base from J, the gap between germline ends came to 12 bases. Germline V lookup: CDR1 GTSNPN, CDR2 SVGIG (reference sequence). The CDR3 protein is CACTGDKNTGELFF. The DNA of the CDR3 is TGTGCCTGCACCGGGGACAAGAACACCGGGGAGCTGTTTTTT.

The chain couples TRBV19 to TRBJ1-4; no definite D call. Germline CDR1 and CDR2: LNHDA and SQIVND (reference sequence). Trimming cost V 4 bases and J 1 base, with 16 bases left between them. The CDR3 covers 17 residues. The CDR3 DNA sequence: TGTGCCAGTAGTAGCCACGAAGCAGGCCTAACTAATGAAAAACTGTTTTTT. Protein: CASSSHEAGLTNEKLFF. The full variable domain, with the rest looked up from reference TRBV19 and TRBJ1-4, is DGGITQSPKYLFRKEGQNVTLSCEQNLNHDAMYWYRQDPGQGLRLIYYSQIVNDFQKGDIAEGYSVSREKKESFPLTVTSAQKNPTAFYLCASSSHEAGLTNEKLFFGSGTQLSVL.

The chain links TRBV27 to TRBJ2-3; TRBD2 matches 7 bases. Germline V gene lookup returns CDR1 MNHEY and CDR2 SMNVEV (reference sequence). The CDR3 extends over 15 amino acids. The J segment lost 8 bases and the V segment lost 4 bases, leaving 12 bases of the junction unmatched. This chain's CDR3 is CASSSPGGAGVTQYF. The CDR3 coding sequence is TGTGCCAGCAGTTCACCTGGTGGGGCGGGGGTTACGCAGTATTTT.

The J gene is TRBJ2-5, the V gene TRBV30; weak D call: TRBD1 (5 bases). Germline CDR1 and CDR2: GTSNPN and SVGIG (reference sequence). Trimming took off 3 bases at V and 8 bases at J, with 13 bases between the two ends. The CDR3 has 12 residues. CDR3: CAWSDARATQYF. The DNA of the CDR3 is TGTGCCTGGAGCGACGCCAGGGCAACCCAGTACTTC.

The V gene is TRBV12-5, the J gene TRBJ1-2; D is possibly TRBD1 (6 bases). From germline, CDR1 is LGHNT and CDR2 FRNRAP. The CDR3 spans 14 residues. Deletions cut 7 bases from V and 2 bases from J, with 14 bases between. CDR3: CASDLAGTNYGYTF. The CDR3 bases are TGTGCTAGTGATCTTGCCGGGACAAACTATGGCTACACCTTC.